This is a list of T cell receptor beta chains from one sample in a study of blood T cell repertoires in COVID-19. Produced via immunoSEQ multiplex PCR; TCRdb's table is partial and in-frame only. The table lists 100,000 or so clones, roughly 80% of them singletons, with less than 20% in the top ten. What was sequenced was peripheral blood. The receptors were sampled from a woman older than 75 with acute or convalescent COVID-19. The conserved cysteine and the conserved F or W are not part of the CDR3 here. Fields, in order: V gene, clone size, CDR3 length, J gene, CDR3 protein. Some rows mark clone size as missing; the rest say once, few, many or name a class of expanded clone.

V: TRBV5-4; size: .; length: 12; J: TRBJ1-2; CDR3: ASSLDRSAYGYT
V: TRBV24-1; size: few; length: 14; J: TRBJ2-3; CDR3: ATSDHRDKSTDTQY
V: TRBV21-1; size: .; length: 21; J: TRBJ2-7; CDR3: ASPRGRQKRPGLAGEQPYEQY
V: TRBV27; size: .; length: 13; J: TRBJ2-1; CDR3: ASSRRQGAYNEQF
V: TRBV27; size: few; length: 14; J: TRBJ2-7; CDR3: ASSLTSGSMLGEQY
V: TRBV21-1; size: .; length: 15; J: TRBJ2-7; CDR3: ASSYYPTSGRGHEQY
V: TRBV7-2; size: few; length: 13; J: TRBJ2-5; CDR3: ASSRGGIVRETQY
V: TRBV29-1; size: few; length: 11; J: TRBJ2-5; CDR3: SVGLAGGQTQY
V: TRBV6-2/TRBV6-3; size: .; length: 15; J: TRBJ1-5; CDR3: ASSYSKRGRAGQPQH
V: TRBV11-3; size: few; length: 13; J: TRBJ1-1; CDR3: ASSQSTGTGPEAF
V: TRBV29-1; size: few; length: 11; J: TRBJ2-3; CDR3: SVDRGSTDTQY
V: TRBV5-1; size: .; length: 16; J: TRBJ2-6; CDR3: ASSFTGFVSSGANVLT
V: TRBV11-3; size: .; length: 13; J: TRBJ2-3; CDR3: ASSSLAGVTDTQY
V: TRBV7-2; size: .; length: 13; J: TRBJ2-1; CDR3: ASSLGTSGNNEQF
V: TRBV2; size: many; length: 12; J: TRBJ2-5; CDR3: ASNPGQGGETQY
V: TRBV12-3/TRBV12-4; size: .; length: 11; J: TRBJ2-5; CDR3: ASRGTGPETQY
V: TRBV7-9; size: .; length: 14; J: TRBJ2-3; CDR3: ASSLWTGEATDTQY
V: TRBV2; size: few; length: 14; J: TRBJ2-3; CDR3: ASIQGYRGHPDTQY
V: TRBV20-1; size: .; length: 9; J: TRBJ1-1; CDR3: SLLGATEAF
V: TRBV4-3; size: .; length: 16; J: TRBJ2-3; CDR3: ASSQAPTTSGSTDTQY
V: TRBV18; size: .; length: 14; J: TRBJ2-2; CDR3: ASSPVGQINTGELF
V: TRBV4-1; size: .; length: 13; J: TRBJ1-4; CDR3: ASSQGRPTNEKLF
V: TRBV3-1/TRBV3-2; size: .; length: 9; J: TRBJ2-5; CDR3: ASIGAGRVY
V: TRBV18; size: .; length: 14; J: TRBJ2-2; CDR3: ASSLSAGANTGELF
V: TRBV14; size: .; length: 16; J: TRBJ2-7; CDR3: ASSQYRPTGQGPREQY
V: TRBV5-1; size: once; length: 13; J: TRBJ2-7; CDR3: ASSDGDRGLYEQY
V: TRBV5-1; size: .; length: 12; J: TRBJ2-1; CDR3: ASSLGLAGLEQF
V: TRBV19; size: .; length: 13; J: TRBJ2-1; CDR3: ASSLPGLAGGQQF
V: TRBV2; size: once; length: 13; J: TRBJ2-3; CDR3: ASSEEGTGLDTQY
V: TRBV6-4; size: .; length: 15; J: TRBJ2-7; CDR3: ASSSNAGETSKYEQY
V: TRBV28; size: few; length: 14; J: TRBJ2-1; CDR3: ASSPIAGSLYNEQF
V: TRBV5-4; size: .; length: 16; J: TRBJ2-6; CDR3: ASSQGQGATSGANVLT
V: TRBV15; size: .; length: 12; J: TRBJ1-1; CDR3: ATSREDRGTEAF
V: TRBV7-9; size: .; length: 12; J: TRBJ1-1; CDR3: ASSLGDRGTEAF
V: TRBV28; size: .; length: 10; J: TRBJ2-7; CDR3: ASSLQEYEQY
V: TRBV11-2; size: .; length: 13; J: TRBJ2-5; CDR3: ASSLETGKGETQY
V: TRBV19; size: .; length: 12; J: TRBJ1-5; CDR3: ASKSLLSNQPQH
V: TRBV2; size: .; length: 13; J: TRBJ2-2; CDR3: ASSRQVTNTGELF
V: TRBV12-5; size: .; length: 11; J: TRBJ1-2; CDR3: ASGLRTGEGYT
V: TRBV24-1; size: .; length: 11; J: TRBJ2-5; CDR3: ATSDPLLGTQY
V: TRBV10-2; size: .; length: 11; J: TRBJ2-7; CDR3: ASSTGLSYEQY
V: TRBV24-1; size: .; length: 15; J: TRBJ2-7; CDR3: ATSDAARGAGVYEQY
V: TRBV27; size: few; length: 11; J: TRBJ1-3; CDR3: ASSVQGRGTIY
V: TRBV5-1; size: .; length: 13; J: TRBJ2-2; CDR3: ASSLTSSVTGELF
V: TRBV3-1/TRBV3-2; size: .; length: 11; J: TRBJ2-7; CDR3: ASSQAGMKEQY
V: TRBV19; size: once; length: 11; J: TRBJ2-3; CDR3: ASARPGLDQQY
V: TRBV6-5; size: .; length: 11; J: TRBJ1-1; CDR3: ASSNREATEAF
V: TRBV27; size: once; length: 15; J: TRBJ2-4; CDR3: ASSLTGQPLAKNIQY
V: TRBV11-1; size: .; length: 14; J: TRBJ2-1; CDR3: ASSLGGGELENEQF
V: TRBV28; size: .; length: 13; J: TRBJ2-1; CDR3: ASNLQLGGGGREF
V: TRBV12-5; size: .; length: 15; J: TRBJ2-1; CDR3: ASGLAPGLGPHNEQF
V: TRBV29-1; size: .; length: 12; J: TRBJ1-2; CDR3: SIYVGQGIYGYT
V: TRBV2; size: .; length: 9; J: TRBJ2-1; CDR3: AIQGGNEQF
V: TRBV24-1; size: .; length: 15; J: TRBJ2-6; CDR3: ATSDSLTASGANVLT
V: TRBV24-1; size: .; length: 12; J: TRBJ2-1; CDR3: ATSVTGADNEQF